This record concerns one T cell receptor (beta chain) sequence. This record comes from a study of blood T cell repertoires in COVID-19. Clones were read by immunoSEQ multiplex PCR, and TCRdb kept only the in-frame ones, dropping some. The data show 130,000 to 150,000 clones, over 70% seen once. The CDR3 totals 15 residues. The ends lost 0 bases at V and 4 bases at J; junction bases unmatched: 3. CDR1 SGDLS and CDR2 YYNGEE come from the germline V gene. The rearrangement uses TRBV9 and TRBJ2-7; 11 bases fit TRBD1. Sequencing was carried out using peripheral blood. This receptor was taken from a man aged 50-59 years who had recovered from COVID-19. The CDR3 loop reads CASSVGTGGVYEQYF. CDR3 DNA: TGTGCCAGCAGCGTAGGGACAGGGGGCGTATACGAGCAGTACTTC.